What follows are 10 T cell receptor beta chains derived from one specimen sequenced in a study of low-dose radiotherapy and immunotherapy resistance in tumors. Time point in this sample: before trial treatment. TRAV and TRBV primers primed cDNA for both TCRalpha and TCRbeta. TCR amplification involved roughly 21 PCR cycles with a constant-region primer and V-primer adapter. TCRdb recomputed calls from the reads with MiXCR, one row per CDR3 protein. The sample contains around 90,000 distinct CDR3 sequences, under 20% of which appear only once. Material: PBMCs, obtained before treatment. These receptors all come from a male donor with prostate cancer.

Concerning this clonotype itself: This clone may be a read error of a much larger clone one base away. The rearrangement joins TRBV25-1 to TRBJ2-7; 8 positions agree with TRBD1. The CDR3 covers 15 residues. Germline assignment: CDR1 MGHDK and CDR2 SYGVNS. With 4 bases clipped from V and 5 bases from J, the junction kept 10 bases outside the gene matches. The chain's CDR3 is CASSARTGLVDEQYF. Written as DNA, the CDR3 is TGTGCCAGCAGTGCCCGGACAGGGTTGGTCGACGAGCAGTACTTC.

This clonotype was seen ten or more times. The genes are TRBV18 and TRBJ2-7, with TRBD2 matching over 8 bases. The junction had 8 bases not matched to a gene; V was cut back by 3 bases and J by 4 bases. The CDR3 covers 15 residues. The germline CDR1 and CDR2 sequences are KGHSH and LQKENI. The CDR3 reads CASSPASGQGYEQYF. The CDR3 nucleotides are TGTGCCAGCTCACCGGCTAGCGGGCAGGGATACGAGCAGTACTTC. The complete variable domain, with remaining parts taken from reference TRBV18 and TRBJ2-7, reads NAGVMQNPRHLVRRRGQEARLRCSPMKGHSHVYWYRQLPEEGLKFMVYLQKENIIDESGMPKERFSAEFPKEGPSILRIQQVVRGDSAAYFCASSPASGQGYEQYFGPGTRLTVT.

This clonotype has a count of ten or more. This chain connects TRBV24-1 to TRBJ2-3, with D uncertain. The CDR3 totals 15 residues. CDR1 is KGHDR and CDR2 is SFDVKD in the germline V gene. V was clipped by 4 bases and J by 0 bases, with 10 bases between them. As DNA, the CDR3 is TGTGCCACCAGTGAGGTCACCGGGAGCACAGATACGCAGTATTTT. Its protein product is CATSEVTGSTDTQYF.

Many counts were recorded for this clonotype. CDR3 nucleotide sequence: TGTGCCAGCAGCGTAGCCCCGACAGGGCTCGGGACCCAGTACTTC. This codes for CASSVAPTGLGTQYF. V usage is TRBV9 and J usage is TRBJ2-5; 7 bases are a match to TRBD1. The CDR3 covers 15 residues. Germline lookup yields CDR1 SGDLS and CDR2 YYNGEE. J gave up 7 bases and V 0 bases, and 9 bases lay outside the gene matches.

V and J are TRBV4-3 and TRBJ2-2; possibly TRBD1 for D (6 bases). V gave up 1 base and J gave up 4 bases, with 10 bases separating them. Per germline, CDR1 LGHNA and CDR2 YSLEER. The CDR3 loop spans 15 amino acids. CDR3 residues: CASSQGKQGTGELFF. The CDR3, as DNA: TGCGCCAGCAGCCAAGGGAAACAGGGCACCGGGGAGCTGTTTTTT.

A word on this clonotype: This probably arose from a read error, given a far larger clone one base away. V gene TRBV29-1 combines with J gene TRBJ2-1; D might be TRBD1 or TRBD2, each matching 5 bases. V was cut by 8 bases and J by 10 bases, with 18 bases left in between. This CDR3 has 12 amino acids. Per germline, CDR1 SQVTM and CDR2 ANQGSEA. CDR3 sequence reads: CSLRDATYEQFF. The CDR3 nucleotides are TGCAGCCTAAGGGACGCGACCTACGAGCAGTTCTTC.

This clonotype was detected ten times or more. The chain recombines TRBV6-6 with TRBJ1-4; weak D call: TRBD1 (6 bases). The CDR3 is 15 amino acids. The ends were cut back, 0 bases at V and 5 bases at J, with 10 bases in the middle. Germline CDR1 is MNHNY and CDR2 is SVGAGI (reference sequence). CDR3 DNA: TGTGCCAGCAGTTACTCGGGCCAGGGGAATGAAAAACTGTTTTTT. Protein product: CASSYSGQGNEKLFF.

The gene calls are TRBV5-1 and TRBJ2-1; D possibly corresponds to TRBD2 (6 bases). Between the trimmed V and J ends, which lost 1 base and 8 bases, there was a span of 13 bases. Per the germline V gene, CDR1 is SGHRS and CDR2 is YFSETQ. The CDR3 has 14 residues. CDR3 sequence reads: CASSLKAGHHEQFF. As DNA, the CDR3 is TGCGCCAGCAGCTTGAAGGCGGGGCATCATGAGCAGTTCTTC.

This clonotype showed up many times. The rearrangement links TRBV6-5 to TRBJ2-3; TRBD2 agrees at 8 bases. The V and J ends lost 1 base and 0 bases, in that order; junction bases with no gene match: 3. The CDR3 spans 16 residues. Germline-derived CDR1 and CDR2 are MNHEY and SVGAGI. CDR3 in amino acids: CASSYLAGSSTDTQYF. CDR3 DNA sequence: TGTGCCAGCAGTTACTTAGCGGGGTCTAGCACAGATACGCAGTATTTT.

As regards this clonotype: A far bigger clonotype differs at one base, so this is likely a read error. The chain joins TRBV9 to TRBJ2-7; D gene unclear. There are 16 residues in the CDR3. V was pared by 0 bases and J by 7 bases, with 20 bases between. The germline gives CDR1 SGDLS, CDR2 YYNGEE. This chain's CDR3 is CASSVGPGYYSNEQYF. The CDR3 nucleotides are TGTGCCAGCAGCGTAGGGCCAGGTTACTACAGCAATGAGCAGTACTTC.